Below, 31 T cell receptor beta chains from the same sample are listed, as sequenced in a study of CD8+ T cells in alopecia areata. Reverse transcription of extracted RNA yielded cDNA, which provided the sequencing template. The protocol was immunoSEQ multiplex PCR, while the TCRdb copy is restricted to in-frame clones and leaves out a portion. In the table there are 150,000 to 200,000 clones, around three fifths of which are singletons. Material: CD4+ T cells sorted from blood, obtained at week 0. The receptors here all came from a human donor with alopecia areata.

The chain recombines TRBV10-3 with TRBJ1-4; weak D call: TRBD1 (6 bases). This CDR3 has 15 amino acids. CDR1 is ENHRY and CDR2 is SYGVKD in the germline V gene. The germline V and J ends were trimmed by 0 bases and 7 bases, with 12 bases remaining between them. In DNA form, the CDR3 reads TGTGCCATCAGTGAGTCAGGGGGGACGAGTGAAAAACTGTTTTTT. The encoded protein is CAISESGGTSEKLFF.

V and J are TRBV29-1 and TRBJ1-1; D is uncertain. Trimming took 3 bases from V and 0 from J, leaving 11 bases between them. Germline V lookup: CDR1 SQVTM, CDR2 ANQGSEA. This CDR3 spans 14 amino acids. The CDR3 nucleotides read TGCAGCGTTGAGATCCGGACTTTGAACACTGAAGCTTTCTTT. Amino acids: CSVEIRTLNTEAFF.

The rearrangement uses TRBV30 and TRBJ2-5; D unresolved. The CDR3 length is 13 residues. The V end lost 2 bases, the J end lost 3 bases, and 10 bases lay between the germline ends. CDR1 is GTSNPN and CDR2 is SVGIG in the germline V gene (reference sequence). The CDR3 here is CAWSSNVEETQYF. The CDR3 DNA is TGTGCCTGGAGTTCGAACGTCGAAGAGACCCAGTACTTC.

The genes are TRBV6-1 and TRBJ1-5; no definite D call. The V end was cut by 7 bases, the J end by 1 base, with 11 bases between. The CDR3 contains 14 residues. CDR1 is MNHNS and CDR2 is SASEGT in the germline V gene. The CDR3 DNA reads TGTGCCAGCACCCCAACGACAAGCAATCAGCCCCAGCATTTT. The encoded protein is CASTPTTSNQPQHF.

This sequence joins TRBV30 and TRBJ2-2; weak D call: TRBD1 (5 bases). This CDR3 comprises 12 residues. CDR1 and CDR2 (germline): GTSNPN, SVGIG (reference sequence). V was cut by 2 bases and J by 7 bases, with 8 bases left in between. The CDR3 DNA follows: TGTGCCTGGAGTAGGGGCTTCGGGGAGCTGTTTTTT. Its translation is CAWSRGFGELFF.

This clone was seen more than once but under ten times. V is TRBV2 and J is TRBJ2-1, with D tentatively TRBD1 (5 bases). The CDR3 contains 14 residues. V lost 7 bases to trimming and J lost 4 bases, with 14 bases between them. Germline CDR1 SNHLY, CDR2 FYNNEI. In nucleotides, the CDR3 is TGTGCCAGCATGGGGCAGGAATATTACAATGAGCAGTTCTTC. Translating gives CASMGQEYYNEQFF.

V usage is TRBV7-9 and J usage is TRBJ2-7; 7 bases agree with TRBD1. Germline CDR1 reads SEHNR; CDR2 reads FQNEAQ (reference sequence). This CDR3 spans 16 amino acids. With 4 bases clipped from V and 2 bases from J, the junction kept 11 bases outside the gene matches. CDR3 sequence: CASSSLMRGQTYEQYF. CDR3 coding DNA: TGTGCCAGCAGCTCCCTTATGAGGGGACAGACCTACGAGCAGTACTTC.

The V gene is TRBV25-1, the J gene TRBJ2-3; TRBD1 might be the D (5 bases). CDR1 MGHDK and CDR2 SYGVNS come from the germline V gene. The CDR3 length is 12 residues. The V end lost 5 bases, the J end lost 9 bases, and 12 bases lay between the germline ends. The CDR3 region is CASSRTSKTQYF. CDR3 DNA sequence: TGTGCCAGCAGTAGGACATCGAAAACGCAGTATTTT.

This clone appeared once. The V and J genes are TRBV5-1 and TRBJ1-2; 8 nucleotides match TRBD1. The CDR3 loop spans 14 amino acids. Germline V gene data show CDR1 as SGHRS and CDR2 as YFSETQ. The junction had 6 bases not matched to a gene; V was cut back by 3 bases and J by 5 bases. In DNA, the CDR3 is TGCGCCAGCAGCTACCAGGGACAGGAGTATGGCTACACCTTC. Translated: CASSYQGQEYGYTF.

The chain is built from TRBV5-5 and TRBJ2-7, with no clear D. The V gene's germline CDR1 is SGHKS and CDR2 YYEKEE (reference sequence). V lost 2 bases, J lost 7 bases, and 7 bases lay in between. The CDR3 contains 11 residues. CDR3 in amino acids: CASSFRQEQYF. CDR3 coding DNA: TGTGCCAGCAGCTTCCGACAAGAGCAGTACTTC.

The rearrangement links TRBV29-1 to TRBJ1-5; a possible D gene is TRBD1 (5 bases). The CDR3 extends over 12 amino acids. V was trimmed by 4 bases and J by 7 bases, leaving 11 bases between them. CDR1 and CDR2 from the germline V gene are SQVTM and ANQGSEA. CDR3 nucleotides: TGCAGCGTTGGGATGCAGGGACAGCCCCAGCATTTT. Protein product: CSVGMQGQPQHF.

V is TRBV14 and J is TRBJ2-7, with 9 bases fitting TRBD2. CDR1 and CDR2 (germline): SGHDN, FVKESK. The CDR3 sequence is 12 residues long. The V gene end was trimmed by 8 bases and the J gene end by 6 bases; junction bases not matched to a gene: 5. CDR3 protein: CASPSGVGEQYF. As DNA, the CDR3 is TGTGCCAGCCCTAGCGGGGTCGGCGAGCAGTACTTC. Filled out from reference TRBV14 and TRBJ2-7, the complete variable domain reads EAGVTQFPSHSVIEKGQTVTLRCDPISGHDNLYWYRRVMGKEIKFLLHFVKESKQDESGMPNNRFLAERTGGTYSTLKVQPAELEDSGVYFCASPSGVGEQYFGPGTRLTVT.

The chain uses TRBV15 and TRBJ1-2, with D unclear. Germline CDR1 and CDR2: LNHNV and YYDKDF (reference sequence). This CDR3 is 13 amino acids long. Trimming cost V 1 base and J 2 bases, with 5 bases left between them. CDR3 region: CATSRVTNYGYTF. CDR3 nucleotide sequence: TGTGCCACCAGCAGAGTCACAAACTATGGCTACACCTTC.

This clone was observed a handful of times. The rearrangement uses TRBV4-1 and TRBJ2-7; 10 bases match TRBD2. Germline trimming cut 4 bases from V and 9 bases from J; bases unmatched to any gene: 15. The length of the CDR3 is 16 residues. Germline CDR1 is MGHRA and CDR2 is YSYEKL. CDR3 DNA sequence: TGCGCCAGCAGCCCCGCCCGGACTAGCGGTGGAGCACGGCAGTACTTC. Protein sequence: CASSPARTSGGARQYF.

This clone was detected only a few times. The rearrangement uses TRBV29-1 and TRBJ2-3, with 7 bases that match TRBD2. CDR1 and CDR2 from the germline V gene are SQVTM and ANQGSEA. After removal of 8 bases from V and 2 bases from J, the junction contained 13 bases not matched to a gene. The CDR3 sequence is 15 residues long. CDR3 loop: CSPAPAGESTDTQYF. The CDR3 DNA reads as TGCAGCCCTGCCCCGGCGGGGGAATCCACAGATACGCAGTATTTT.

The J gene is TRBJ2-3, the V gene TRBV7-3, with D possibly matching TRBD2 (6 bases). Germline CDR1 is SGHTA and CDR2 is FQGTGA. The CDR3 is made up of 13 amino acids. Trimming took off 5 bases at V and 3 bases at J, with 9 bases between the two ends. Here the CDR3 DNA reads TGTGCCAGCAGCGCGGGAAGTACAGATACGCAGTATTTT. Protein product: CASSAGSTDTQYF.

This clone appeared a few times. The chain couples TRBV29-1 to TRBJ1-3; D uncertain. From germline, CDR1 is SQVTM and CDR2 ANQGSEA. The length of the CDR3 is 14 residues. Trimming stripped 7 bases from V and 0 bases from J, with 13 bases between. The DNA of the CDR3 is TGCAGCGCTGCCCCGGGGATCTCTGGAAACACCATATATTTT. This translates into CSAAPGISGNTIYF.

The chain couples TRBV19 to TRBJ1-5, with 8 bases identical to TRBD1. Germline CDR1 and CDR2: LNHDA and SQIVND (reference sequence). The CDR3 extends over 15 amino acids. Trimming took 7 bases from V and 5 from J; bases not matched to a gene: 10. CDR3 sequence (DNA): TGTGCCAGTAACAGTGGACAGGGCGCTTATCAGCCCCAGCATTTT. Its translation: CASNSGQGAYQPQHF.

This clone appeared a single time. V is TRBV29-1 and J is TRBJ2-1; maybe TRBD1 (5 bases). The V gene's germline CDR1 is SQVTM and CDR2 ANQGSEA. The CDR3 is 14 residues long. Trimming left V 6 bases short and J 0 bases short, with 12 bases between. Here the CDR3 DNA reads TGCAGCGTCGGTGACAGATACTCCTACAATGAGCAGTTCTTC. Residues: CSVGDRYSYNEQFF.

Of note for this clone: This same CDR3 is encoded by further DNA sequences in the sample. The chain couples TRBV29-1 to TRBJ1-2; D ambiguous. CDR3 size: 11 residues. Deletions cut 2 bases from V and 5 bases from J, with 6 bases between. The germline V gene encodes CDR1 SQVTM and CDR2 ANQGSEA. The DNA of the CDR3 is TGCAGCGTTGAAATGGGATATGGCTACACCTTC. Translation gives CSVEMGYGYTF.

The DNA for the CDR3 is TGCAGCGGCGAGGGGGTCTTAGAGACCCAGTACTTC. This codes for CSGEGVLETQYF. The V and J genes are TRBV29-1 and TRBJ2-5, with a possible D match to TRBD1 (6 bases). CDR1 and CDR2 (germline): SQVTM, ANQGSEA. Between the trimmed V and J ends, which lost 7 bases and 4 bases, there was a span of 13 bases. This CDR3 is 12 amino acids long.

This clone occurred once. This sample also contains other DNA sequences that code for the same CDR3. The genes are TRBV29-1 and TRBJ1-5; 10 nucleotides line up with TRBD1. Looked up from germline, CDR1 is SQVTM and CDR2 is ANQGSEA. The CDR3 runs to 13 residues. The junction had 1 base not matched to a gene; V was cut back by 7 bases and J by 1 base. CDR3 nucleotides: TGCAGCGCGGGACAGGGGAGCAATCAGCCCCAGCATTTT. It codes for CSAGQGSNQPQHF.

This clone showed up just a few times. The rearrangement links TRBV5-1 to TRBJ2-7, with D maybe TRBD2 (6 bases). The CDR3 runs to 13 residues. Deletions cut 4 bases from V and 4 bases from J, with 12 bases between. Germline V gene data show CDR1 as SGHRS and CDR2 as YFSETQ. CDR3 residues: CASSVQEGYEQYF. The DNA of the CDR3 is TGCGCCAGCAGCGTCCAGGAGGGTTACGAGCAGTACTTC. The variable domain in full, completed from reference TRBV5-1 and TRBJ2-7, reads KAGVTQTPRYLIKTRGQQVTLSCSPISGHRSVSWYQQTPGQGLQFLFEYFSETQRNKGNFPGRFSGRQFSNSRSEMNVSTLELGDSALYLCASSVQEGYEQYFGPGTRLTVT.

The rearrangement links TRBV29-1 to TRBJ1-1, with D possibly matching TRBD1 (6 bases). There are 14 residues in the CDR3. The germline CDR1 and CDR2 sequences are SQVTM and ANQGSEA. The V end was cut by 6 bases, the J end by 4 bases, with 18 bases between. As DNA, the CDR3 is TGCAGCGTGATAAACAGGGTATCGAGCACTGAAGCTTTCTTT. Protein sequence: CSVINRVSSTEAFF.

The rearrangement joins TRBV27 to TRBJ1-6; 7 nucleotides line up with TRBD1. This CDR3 has 14 amino acids. Per germline, CDR1 MNHEY and CDR2 SMNVEV (reference sequence). After removal of 8 bases from V and 6 bases from J, the junction contained 7 bases not matched to a gene. The CDR3 DNA reads as TGTGCCAGCGGGGACAGCTTTTTTAATTCACCCCTCCACTTT. It codes for CASGDSFFNSPLHF.

The gene calls are TRBV9 and TRBJ1-2; the D is unclear. Germline V gene lookup returns CDR1 SGDLS and CDR2 YYNGEE. V lost 0 bases to trimming and J lost 4 bases, with 4 bases between them. This CDR3 has 12 amino acids. CDR3 sequence reads: CASSVESYGYTF. In DNA, the CDR3 is TGTGCCAGCAGCGTAGAATCCTATGGCTACACCTTC.

The chain couples TRBV29-1 to TRBJ1-1; D is uncertain. The germline V gene encodes CDR1 SQVTM and CDR2 ANQGSEA. V was cut by 5 bases and J by 3 bases, with 10 bases left in between. The CDR3 is made up of 12 amino acids. The CDR3 region is CSVRPWDTEAFF. The CDR3 nucleotides are TGCAGCGTTCGTCCCTGGGACACTGAAGCTTTCTTT.

Comment on this clone: The sample contains more than one DNA sequence encoding this CDR3. The rearrangement joins TRBV29-1 to TRBJ2-5; D may be TRBD1 (6 bases). Trimming removed 6 bases from V and 5 bases from J, with 16 bases in between. Germline V gives CDR1 SQVTM, CDR2 ANQGSEA. This CDR3 comprises 13 residues. DNA of the CDR3: TGCAGCGTCCGAGAACAGGGTTTTGAGACCCAGTACTTC. Amino acid sequence: CSVREQGFETQYF.

The V call is TRBV7-2, the J call TRBJ2-2; 7 bases line up with TRBD2. V lost 1 base to trimming and J lost 5 bases; unmatched junction nucleotides: 7. The CDR3 length is 16 residues. CDR1 and CDR2 (germline): SGHTA, FQGNSA. The CDR3 region is CASSLVAGRATGELFF. The CDR3 nucleotides are TGTGCCAGCAGCTTAGTGGCAGGGAGGGCAACCGGGGAGCTGTTTTTT. The complete variable domain, with remaining parts taken from reference TRBV7-2 and TRBJ2-2, reads GAGVSQSPSNKVTEKGKDVELRCDPISGHTALYWYRQSLGQGLEFLIYFQGNSAPDKSGLPSDRFSAERTGGSVSTLTIQRTQQEDSAVYLCASSLVAGRATGELFFGEGSRLTVL.

This clone was seen only a few times. The V and J genes are TRBV19 and TRBJ2-2; D possibly corresponds to TRBD1 (5 bases). V was cut by 4 bases and J by 4 bases, with 13 bases left in between. Germline CDR1 and CDR2: LNHDA and SQIVND (reference sequence). The CDR3 is made up of 15 amino acids. In DNA, the CDR3 is TGTGCCAGTAGTAGTCTAGGACACCTCACCGGGGAGCTGTTTTTT. Residues: CASSSLGHLTGELFF.

This chain uses TRBV30 with TRBJ1-1; the D is unclear. This CDR3 comprises 15 residues. Per germline, CDR1 GTSNPN and CDR2 SVGIG (reference sequence). Trimming pared 5 bases from V and 1 base from J, leaving 17 bases between. The CDR3 loop is CAWEFGSGTNTEAFF. CDR3 nucleotides: TGTGCCTGGGAGTTCGGGAGCGGAACGAACACTGAAGCTTTCTTT.